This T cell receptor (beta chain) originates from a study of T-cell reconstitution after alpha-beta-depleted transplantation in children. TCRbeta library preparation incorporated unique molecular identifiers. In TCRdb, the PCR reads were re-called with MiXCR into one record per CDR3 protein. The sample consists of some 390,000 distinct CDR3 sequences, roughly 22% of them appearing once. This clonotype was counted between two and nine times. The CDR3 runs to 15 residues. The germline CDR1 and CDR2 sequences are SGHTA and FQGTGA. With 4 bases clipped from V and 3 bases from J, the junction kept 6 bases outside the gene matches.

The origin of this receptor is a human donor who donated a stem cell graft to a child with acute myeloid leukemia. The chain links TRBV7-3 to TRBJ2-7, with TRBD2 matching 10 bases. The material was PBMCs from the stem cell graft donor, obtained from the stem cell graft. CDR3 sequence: CASSSMGTSDYEQYF. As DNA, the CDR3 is TGTGCCAGCAGCTCGATGGGGACTAGCGACTACGAGCAGTACTTC. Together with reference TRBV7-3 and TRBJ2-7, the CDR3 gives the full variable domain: GAGVSQTPSNKVTEKGKYVELRCDPISGHTALYWYRQSLGQGPEFLIYFQGTGAADDSGLPNDRFFAVRPEGSVSTLKIQRTERGDSAVYLCASSSMGTSDYEQYFGPGTRLTVT.